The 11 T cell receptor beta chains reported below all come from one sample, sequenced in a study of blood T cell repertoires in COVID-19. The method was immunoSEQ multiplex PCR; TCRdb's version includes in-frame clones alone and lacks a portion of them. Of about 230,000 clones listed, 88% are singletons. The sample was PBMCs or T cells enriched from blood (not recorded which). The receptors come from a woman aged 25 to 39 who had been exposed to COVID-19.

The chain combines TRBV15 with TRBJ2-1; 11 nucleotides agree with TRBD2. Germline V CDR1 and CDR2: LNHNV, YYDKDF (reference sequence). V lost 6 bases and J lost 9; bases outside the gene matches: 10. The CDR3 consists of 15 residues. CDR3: CATRPLAGGGGEQFF. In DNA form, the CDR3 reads TGTGCCACCAGACCTCTAGCGGGAGGCGGGGGTGAGCAGTTCTTC.

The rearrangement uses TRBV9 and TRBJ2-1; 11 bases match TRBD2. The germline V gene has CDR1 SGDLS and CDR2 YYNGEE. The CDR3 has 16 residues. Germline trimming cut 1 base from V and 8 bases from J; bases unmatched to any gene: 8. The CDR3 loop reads CASSVIAGGIRDEQFF. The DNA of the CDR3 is TGTGCCAGCAGCGTAATAGCGGGAGGGATAAGGGATGAGCAGTTCTTC.

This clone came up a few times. The DNA for the CDR3 is TGTGCCAGCTCACCACGGGACAGTGGCTCTGGAAACACCATATATTTT. This translates into CASSPRDSGSGNTIYF. V usage is TRBV18 and J usage is TRBJ1-3; 7 nucleotides match TRBD1. CDR1 KGHSH and CDR2 LQKENI come from the germline V gene. The CDR3 covers 16 residues. With V trimmed by 1 base and J by 0 bases, 3 bases remained unmatched.

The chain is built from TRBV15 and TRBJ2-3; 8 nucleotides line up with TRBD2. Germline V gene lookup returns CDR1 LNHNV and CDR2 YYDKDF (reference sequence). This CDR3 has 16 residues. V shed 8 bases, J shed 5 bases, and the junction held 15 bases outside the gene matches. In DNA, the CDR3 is TGTGCCACCCGCCCCTCTGGGCGGGAGGTTGGAGATACGCAGTATTTT. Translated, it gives CATRPSGREVGDTQYF.

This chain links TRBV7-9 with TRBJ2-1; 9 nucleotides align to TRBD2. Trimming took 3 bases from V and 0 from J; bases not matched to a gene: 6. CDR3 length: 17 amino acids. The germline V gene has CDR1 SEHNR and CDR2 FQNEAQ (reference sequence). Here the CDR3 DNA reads TGTGCCAGCAGCTTCATAGCGGGGGAGAGCTCCTACAATGAGCAGTTCTTC. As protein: CASSFIAGESSYNEQFF.

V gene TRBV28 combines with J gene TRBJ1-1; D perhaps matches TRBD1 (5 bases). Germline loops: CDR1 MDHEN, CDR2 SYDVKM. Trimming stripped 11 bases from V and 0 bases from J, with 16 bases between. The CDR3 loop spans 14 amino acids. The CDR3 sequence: CALADGALNTEAFF. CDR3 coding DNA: TGTGCCCTTGCGGATGGGGCCCTGAACACTGAAGCTTTCTTT.

CDR3 loop: CASSLRQGAYEQYF. In DNA, the CDR3 is TGTGCCAGCAGCTTAAGACAGGGGGCCTACGAGCAGTACTTC. The chain is built from TRBV7-3 and TRBJ2-7; TRBD1 agrees at 9 bases. Germline CDR1 reads SGHTA; CDR2 reads FQGTGA. With 1 base clipped from V and 2 bases from J, the junction kept 0 bases outside the gene matches. This CDR3 spans 14 amino acids.

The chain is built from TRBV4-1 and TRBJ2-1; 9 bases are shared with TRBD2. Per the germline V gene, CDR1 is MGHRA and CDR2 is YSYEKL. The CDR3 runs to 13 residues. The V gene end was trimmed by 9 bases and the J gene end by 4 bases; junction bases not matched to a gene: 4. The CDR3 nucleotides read TGCGCCAGTAGCGGGAGCCGTTACAATGAGCAGTTCTTC. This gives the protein CASSGSRYNEQFF.

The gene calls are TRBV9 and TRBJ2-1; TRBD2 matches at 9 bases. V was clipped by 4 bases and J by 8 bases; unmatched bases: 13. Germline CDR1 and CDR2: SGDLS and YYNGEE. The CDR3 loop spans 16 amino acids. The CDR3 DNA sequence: TGTGCCAGCAGCCCCCGGACTAGCGTCTTATGGTATGAGCAGTTCTTC. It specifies CASSPRTSVLWYEQFF.

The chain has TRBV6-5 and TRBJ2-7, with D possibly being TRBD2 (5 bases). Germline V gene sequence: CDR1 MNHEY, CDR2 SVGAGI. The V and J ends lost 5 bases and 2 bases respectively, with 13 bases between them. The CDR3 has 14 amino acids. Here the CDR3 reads CASSTSGSPYEQYF. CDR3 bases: TGTGCCAGCAGTACCAGCGGATCGCCCTACGAGCAGTACTTC.

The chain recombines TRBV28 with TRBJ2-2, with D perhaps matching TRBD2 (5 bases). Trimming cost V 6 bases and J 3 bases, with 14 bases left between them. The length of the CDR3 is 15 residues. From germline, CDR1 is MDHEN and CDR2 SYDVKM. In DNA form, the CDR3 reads TGTGCCAGCAGGACCAGACTAACATACACCGGGGAGCTGTTTTTT. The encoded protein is CASRTRLTYTGELFF. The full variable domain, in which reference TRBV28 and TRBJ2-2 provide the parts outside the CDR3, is DVKVTQSSRYLVKRTGEKVFLECVQDMDHENMFWYRQDPGLGLRLIYFSYDVKMKEKGDIPEGYSVSREKKERFSLILESASTNQTSMYLCASRTRLTYTGELFFGEGSRLTVL.